A single sample is the source of the 13 T cell receptor beta chains below, sequenced in a study of cytomegalovirus exposure and HLA in healthy donors. It was with 60 Vbeta and 13 Jbeta primers that the PCR ran. TCRdb's copy holds only in-frame clones and misses some; the assay was immunoSEQ multiplex PCR. The sample lists approximately 82,000 clones, about two thirds occurring once. The specimen was PBMCs. The source of these receptors is a woman between 25 and 40 years old in good health and CMV-seropositive.

V is TRBV7-2 and J is TRBJ2-2; the match to TRBD2 covers 10 bases. Per germline, CDR1 SGHTA and CDR2 FQGNSA. V was clipped by 5 bases and J by 8 bases; unmatched bases: 8. This CDR3 is 15 amino acids long. DNA for the CDR3: TGTGCCAGCAGCATCAGCGGGGGGGCAAGGGGGGAGCTGTTTTTT. Translation: CASSISGGARGELFF.

The chain employs TRBV29-1 and TRBJ2-2; TRBD2 agrees at 10 bases. This CDR3 comprises 16 residues. V lost 7 bases and J lost 5; bases outside the gene matches: 13. CDR1 is SQVTM, CDR2 ANQGSEA, per germline. The CDR3 DNA reads TGCAGCGGTACGGGAATTAGCGGGGGGTTGACCGGGGAGCTGTTTTTT. It encodes CSGTGISGGLTGELFF.

The chain is built from TRBV9 and TRBJ2-2; perhaps TRBD1 as D (5 bases). With 3 bases removed from V and 6 bases from J, the gap between germline ends came to 18 bases. Germline CDR1 reads SGDLS; CDR2 reads YYNGEE. CDR3 size: 16 residues. In nucleotides, the CDR3 is TGTGCCAGCAGCGCGAACCCCAGGGTTTTTCCCGGGGAGCTGTTTTTT. Its protein is CASSANPRVFPGELFF.

A few counts support this clone. V gene TRBV6-5 combines with J gene TRBJ1-1; D is possibly TRBD1 (6 bases). Germline CDR1 is MNHEY and CDR2 is SVGAGI. The CDR3 spans 14 residues. Trimming shortened V by 7 bases and J by 1 base, and 13 bases separated the two germline ends. The CDR3 region has the DNA TGTGCCAGCACCGGACAGAACAGGAACACTGAAGCTTTCTTT. This sequence encodes CASTGQNRNTEAFF.

The chain has TRBV2 and TRBJ2-5; maybe TRBD1 (5 bases). The J call may be wrong; the DNA end is better matched by TRBJ2-7. CDR1 is SNHLY and CDR2 is FYNNEI in the germline V gene. The CDR3 consists of 12 residues. DNA for the CDR3: TGTGCCAGCAAAGGGGACTCCTACGAGCAGTACTTC. Its translation: CASKGDSYEQYF.

V gene TRBV4-2 combines with J gene TRBJ2-2, with D hard to call. Looked up from germline, CDR1 is LGHNA and CDR2 is YNFKEQ. V lost 1 base to trimming and J lost 4 bases, with 10 bases between them. This CDR3 contains 15 residues. The CDR3 spells CASSQGLESTGELFF. As DNA, the CDR3 is TGTGCCAGCAGCCAAGGGTTAGAGTCCACCGGGGAGCTGTTTTTT.

J is TRBJ2-3 and V is TRBV4-3; 8 bases fit TRBD2. The CDR3 consists of 15 residues. The germline gives CDR1 LGHNA, CDR2 YSLEER. V dropped 4 bases and J dropped 0; count of bases not matched to a gene: 3. The CDR3 DNA reads TGCGCCAGCAGCCTCCAGCGGGGGAGCACAGATACGCAGTATTTT. It yields the protein CASSLQRGSTDTQYF.

This clone came up a few times. The chain combines TRBV6-5 with TRBJ2-5; 9 bases agree with TRBD1. The CDR3 is 14 amino acids. The germline V gene has CDR1 MNHEY and CDR2 SVGAGI. Germline trimming cut 6 bases from V and 5 bases from J; bases unmatched to any gene: 7. The CDR3 sequence: CASRNTGGVETQYF. CDR3 DNA sequence: TGTGCCAGCAGAAACACAGGGGGCGTGGAGACCCAGTACTTC.

The V gene is TRBV9, the J gene TRBJ2-1; 13 bases are a match to TRBD2. In germline, CDR1 is SGDLS, CDR2 YYNGEE. The CDR3 consists of 18 residues. Trimming took 3 bases from V and 4 from J; bases not matched to a gene: 10. The CDR3 nucleotides are TGTGCCAGCAGCGGATCAGCCGGGACTAGCGGGGCATACAATGAGCAGTTCTTC. As protein: CASSGSAGTSGAYNEQFF.

The genes are TRBV19 and TRBJ1-3; D is undetermined. The CDR3 loop spans 15 amino acids. CDR1 is LNHDA and CDR2 is SQIVND in the germline V gene (reference sequence). V was clipped by 3 bases and J by 2 bases, with 11 bases between them. The CDR3: CASSILLGTGNTIYF. The CDR3 bases are TGTGCCAGTAGTATCCTGCTTGGCACTGGAAACACCATATATTTT.

Regarding this clone: Sequence at one end of the junction differs from germline and may be a read error. The V and J genes are TRBV18 and TRBJ1-2; D is ambiguous. CDR1 KGHSH and CDR2 LQKENI come from the germline V gene. This CDR3 is 12 amino acids long. The CDR3, as DNA: TGTGCCAGCTCACCATCCCGGGGTGGCTACCCCTTC. Translation gives CASSPSRGGYPF. Full variable domain (outside the CDR3, taken from reference TRBV18 and TRBJ1-2): NAGVMQNPRHLVRRRGQEARLRCSPMKGHSHVYWYRQLPEEGLKFMVYLQKENIIDESGMPKERFSAEFPKEGPSILRIQQVVRGDSAAYFCASSPSRGGYPFGSGTRLTVV.

Points on this clone: The same CDR3 can be traced to other DNA sequences in this sample. The V call is TRBV7-2, the J call TRBJ2-5; TRBD1 aligns across 9 bases. Trimming at V came to 4 bases and at J to 3 bases, leaving 3 bases not matched to a gene. There are 14 residues in the CDR3. The germline V gene encodes CDR1 SGHTA and CDR2 FQGNSA. DNA of the CDR3: TGTGCCAGCAGCTCCAGGACAGGGGAAGAGACCCAGTACTTC. Translated, it gives CASSSRTGEETQYF.

V gene TRBV5-1 combines with J gene TRBJ1-6; the D gene is possibly TRBD1 (5 bases). The CDR3 loop spans 14 amino acids. V dropped 0 bases and J dropped 11 bases, with 12 bases sitting between them. CDR1 is SGHRS and CDR2 is YFSETQ in the germline V gene. This CDR3 is CASSLGQGETPLHF. The CDR3 DNA sequence: TGCGCCAGCAGCTTGGGGCAGGGTGAGACACCCCTCCACTTT.